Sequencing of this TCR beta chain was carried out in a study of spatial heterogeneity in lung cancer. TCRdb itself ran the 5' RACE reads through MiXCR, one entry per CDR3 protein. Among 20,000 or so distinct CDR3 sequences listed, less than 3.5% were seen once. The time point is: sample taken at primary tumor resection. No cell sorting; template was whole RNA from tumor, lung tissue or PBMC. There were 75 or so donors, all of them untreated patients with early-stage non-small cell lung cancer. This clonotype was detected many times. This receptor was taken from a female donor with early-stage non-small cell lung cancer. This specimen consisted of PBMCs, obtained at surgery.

CDR3 sequence (DNA): TGTGCCAGTGTCAAGGACAGAAACACTGAAGCTTTCTTT. It yields the protein CASVKDRNTEAFF. This sequence joins TRBV11-1 and TRBJ1-1; a possible D gene is TRBD1 (6 bases). The ends were cut back, 9 bases at V and 2 bases at J, with 13 bases in the middle. CDR1 is SGHAT and CDR2 is FQDESV in the germline V gene (reference sequence). CDR3 length: 13 amino acids.